The TCR beta chain described here comes from a study of beta chain features in type 1 diabetes. V shed 7 bases and J 6 bases; nucleotides not matched to a gene: 8. Looked up from germline, CDR1 is SNHLY and CDR2 is FYNNEI. This CDR3 contains 14 residues. The entirety of the isolated RNA underwent reverse transcription, so expressed TCRB transcripts were sequenced. Repertoires were generated with immunoSEQ multiplex PCR, while TCRdb's copy carries only in-frame clones and drops some. Among over 100,000 clones listed, almost 40% were seen once. Sequenced sample: stem cell memory CD4+ T cells from blood. The gene calls are TRBV2 and TRBJ2-1, with 8 bases fitting TRBD2. The origin of this receptor is a woman under 30 in good health. DNA of the CDR3: TGTGCCAGCAACCCAGCGGGAGTGGCCAATGAGCAGTTCTTC. Its protein is CASNPAGVANEQFF. The whole variable domain, remainder taken from reference TRBV2 and TRBJ2-1, is EPEVTQTPSHQVTQMGQEVILRCVPISNHLYFYWYRQILGQKVEFLVSFYNNEISEKSEIFDDQFSVERPDGSNFTLKIRSTKLEDSAMYFCASNPAGVANEQFFGPGTRLTVL.